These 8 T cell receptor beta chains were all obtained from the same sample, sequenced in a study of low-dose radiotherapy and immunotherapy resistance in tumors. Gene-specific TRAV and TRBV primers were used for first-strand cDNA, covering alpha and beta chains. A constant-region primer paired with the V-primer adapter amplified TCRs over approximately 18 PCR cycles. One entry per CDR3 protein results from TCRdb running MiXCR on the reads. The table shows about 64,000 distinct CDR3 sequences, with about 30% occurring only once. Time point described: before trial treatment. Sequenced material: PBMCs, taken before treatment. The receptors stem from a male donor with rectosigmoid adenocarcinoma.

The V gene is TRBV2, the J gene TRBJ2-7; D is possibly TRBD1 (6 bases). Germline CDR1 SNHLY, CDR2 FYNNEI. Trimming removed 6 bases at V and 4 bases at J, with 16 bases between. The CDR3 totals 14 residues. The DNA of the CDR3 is TGTGCCAGCAGCCCGTCGACAGGATGGTACGAGCAGTACTTC. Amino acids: CASSPSTGWYEQYF.

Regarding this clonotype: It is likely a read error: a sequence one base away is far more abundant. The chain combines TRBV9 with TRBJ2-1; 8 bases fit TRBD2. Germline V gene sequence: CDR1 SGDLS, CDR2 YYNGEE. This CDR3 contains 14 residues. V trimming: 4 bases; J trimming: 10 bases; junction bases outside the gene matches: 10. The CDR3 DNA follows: TGTGCCAGCAGCCGACTAGCGAGCTCCTACGAGCAGTTCTTC. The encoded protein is CASSRLASSYEQFF.

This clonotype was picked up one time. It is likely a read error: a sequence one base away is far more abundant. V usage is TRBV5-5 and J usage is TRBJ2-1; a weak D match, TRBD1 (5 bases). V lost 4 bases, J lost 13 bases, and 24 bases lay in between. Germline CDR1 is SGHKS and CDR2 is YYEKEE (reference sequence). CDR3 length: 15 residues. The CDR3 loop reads CASSPVGRLQETQFF. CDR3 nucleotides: TGTGCCAGCAGCCCGGTGGGGCGGCTCCAAGAGACCCAGTTCTTC.

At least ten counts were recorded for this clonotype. This CDR3 is CASSPSGQSGTGELFF. The CDR3 region has the DNA TGTGCCAGCTCACCATCGGGACAGAGCGGCACCGGGGAGCTGTTTTTT. This chain joins TRBV18 and TRBJ2-2, with 7 bases fitting TRBD1. V gave up 2 bases and J gave up 4 bases; unmatched junction bases: 7. In germline, CDR1 is KGHSH, CDR2 LQKENI. CDR3 length equals 16 residues.

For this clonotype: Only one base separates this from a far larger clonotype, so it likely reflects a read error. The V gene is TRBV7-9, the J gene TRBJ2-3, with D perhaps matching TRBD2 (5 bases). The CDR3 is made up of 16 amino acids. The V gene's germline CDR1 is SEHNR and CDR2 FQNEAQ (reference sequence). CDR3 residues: CASSLAFGPLVDTQYF. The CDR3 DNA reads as TGTGCCAGCAGTTTAGCGTTTGGCCCCCTTGTGGATACGCAGTATTTT.

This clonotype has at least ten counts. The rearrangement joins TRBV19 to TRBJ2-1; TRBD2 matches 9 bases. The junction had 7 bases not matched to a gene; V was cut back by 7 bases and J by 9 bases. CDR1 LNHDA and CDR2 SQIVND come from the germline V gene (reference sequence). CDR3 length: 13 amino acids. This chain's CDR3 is CASKVAGGGEQFF. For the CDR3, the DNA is TGTGCCAGTAAAGTTGCGGGAGGGGGTGAGCAGTTCTTC.

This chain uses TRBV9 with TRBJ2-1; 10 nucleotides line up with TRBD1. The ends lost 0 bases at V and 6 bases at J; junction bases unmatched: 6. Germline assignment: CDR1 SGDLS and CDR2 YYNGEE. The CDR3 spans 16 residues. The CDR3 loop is CASSVALGTGANEQFF. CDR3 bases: TGTGCCAGCAGCGTAGCTCTCGGGACAGGGGCCAATGAGCAGTTCTTC. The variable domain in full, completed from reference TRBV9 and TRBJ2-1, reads DSGVTQTPKHLITATGQRVTLRCSPRSGDLSVYWYQQSLDQGLQFLIQYYNGEERAKGNILERFSAQQFPDLHSELNLSSLELGDSALYFCASSVALGTGANEQFFGPGTRLTVL.

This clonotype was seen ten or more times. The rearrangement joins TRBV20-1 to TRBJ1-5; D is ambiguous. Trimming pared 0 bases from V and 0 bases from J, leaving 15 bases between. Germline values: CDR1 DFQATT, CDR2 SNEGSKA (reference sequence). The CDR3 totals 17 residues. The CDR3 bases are TGCAGTGCTAGAGAAGGGTTCCGGGATTATAGCAATCAGCCCCAGCATTTT. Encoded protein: CSAREGFRDYSNQPQHF.